The present T cell receptor beta chain was sequenced within a study of blood T cell repertoires in COVID-19. Study details: Nucleic acid was either cDNA or gDNA, and it came from T cells, B-cell-depleted T cells, or PBMCs.

The V gene end was trimmed by 1 base and the J gene end by 2 bases; junction bases not matched to a gene: 4. Germline V gene lookup returns CDR1 MNHEY and CDR2 SMNVEV (reference sequence). This CDR3 is built from 16 residues. Enrolled through a virtual design, the participants were between about 18 and 100 years of age and came from under 30 US areas. Participant-given clinical history determined each cohort assignment. Original handling: Estimation of nucleated cell counts was performed using reference gene primer amplification. Only in-frame clones appear in the TCRdb table, and some are missing; sequencing was by immunoSEQ multiplex PCR. That table furnishes V, J and clone size, whereas the DNA furnished D and trimming. Among about 170,000 clones listed, approximately 91% were seen once.

The chain employs TRBV27 and TRBJ2-7; TRBD2 matches 11 bases. The sequence was obtained from a woman between 18 and 29 years old who had recovered from COVID-19. Specimen: PBMCs or T cells enriched from blood (not recorded which). The DNA of the CDR3 is TGTGCCAGCAGTTTATACGGGACTAGCGGCGCCTACGAGCAGTACTTC. The encoded protein is CASSLYGTSGAYEQYF.